This TCR beta chain was sequenced for a study of T cell responses to AZD1222 COVID-19 vaccine. Study in general: Second doses at about 4 or about 12 weeks were pooled.

Generated by immunoSEQ multiplex PCR, the TCRdb table keeps only in-frame clones and is missing some. The repertoire includes roughly 130,000 clones, 88% of them detected once, and about 8.3% sits in the top ten. Germline values: CDR1 SGHAT, CDR2 FQNNGV. The V end was cut by 5 bases, the J end by 10 bases, with 21 bases between. The CDR3 is 14 residues long. This chain links TRBV11-2 with TRBJ2-7; D possibly uses TRBD1 or TRBD2 (5 bases each). The origin of this receptor is an adult in good health. This material consisted of peripheral blood, taken on day 0 of AZD1222 vaccination. CDR3 in amino acids: CASSLPGPVFIQYF. The CDR3 coding sequence is TGTGCCAGCAGCCTTCCGGGACCGGTATTCATCCAGTACTTC.